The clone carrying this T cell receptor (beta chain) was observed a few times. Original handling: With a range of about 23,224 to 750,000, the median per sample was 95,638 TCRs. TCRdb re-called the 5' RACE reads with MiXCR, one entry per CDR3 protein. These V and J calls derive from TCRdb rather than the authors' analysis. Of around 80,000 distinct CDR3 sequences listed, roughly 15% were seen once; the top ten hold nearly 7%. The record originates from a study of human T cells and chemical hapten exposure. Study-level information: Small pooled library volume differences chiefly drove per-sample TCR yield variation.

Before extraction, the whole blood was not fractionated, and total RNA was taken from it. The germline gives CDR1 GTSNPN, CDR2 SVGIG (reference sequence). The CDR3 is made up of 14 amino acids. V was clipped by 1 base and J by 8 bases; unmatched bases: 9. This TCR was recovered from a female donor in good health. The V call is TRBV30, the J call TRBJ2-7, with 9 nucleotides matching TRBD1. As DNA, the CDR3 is TGTGCCTGGAGTGGCCGGGACAGGGATGGGAAGCAGTACTTC. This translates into CAWSGRDRDGKQYF.